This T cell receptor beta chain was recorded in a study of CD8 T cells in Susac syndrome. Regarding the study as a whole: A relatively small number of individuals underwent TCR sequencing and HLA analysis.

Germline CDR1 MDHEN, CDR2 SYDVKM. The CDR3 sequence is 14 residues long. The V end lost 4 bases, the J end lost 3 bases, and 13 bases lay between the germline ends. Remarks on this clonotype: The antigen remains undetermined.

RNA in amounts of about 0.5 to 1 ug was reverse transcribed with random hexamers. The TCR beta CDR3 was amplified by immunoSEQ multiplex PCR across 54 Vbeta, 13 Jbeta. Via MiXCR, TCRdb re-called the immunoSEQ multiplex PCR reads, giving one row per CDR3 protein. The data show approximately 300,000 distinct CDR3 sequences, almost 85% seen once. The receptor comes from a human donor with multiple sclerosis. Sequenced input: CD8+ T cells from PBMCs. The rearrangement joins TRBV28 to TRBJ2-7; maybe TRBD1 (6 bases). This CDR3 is CASSYQGIDYEQYF. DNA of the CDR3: TGTGCCAGCAGTTACCAGGGGATTGACTACGAGCAGTACTTC.